These 9 T cell receptor beta chains were sequenced from one sample in a study of cytomegalovirus exposure and HLA in healthy donors. Vbeta (60) and Jbeta (13) primers were used in the PCR. This table comes from immunoSEQ multiplex PCR, and its TCRdb copy is limited to in-frame clones, with some not included. Of approximately 250,000 clones listed, 85% are singletons. Sequenced input: PBMCs. The origin of the receptors is a girl aged 2-10 years in good health and CMV-seronegative.

The V call is TRBV2, the J call TRBJ2-5; TRBD2 is a possible D gene (5 bases). Germline V gives CDR1 SNHLY, CDR2 FYNNEI. V dropped 8 bases and J dropped 11 bases, with 21 bases sitting between them. The CDR3 is 13 residues long. The CDR3 coding sequence is TGTGCCAGCGGAGGACTCTCTTGGGGAGAGCAGTACTTC. The encoded protein is CASGGLSWGEQYF.

The chain couples TRBV7-4 to TRBJ2-1, with 10 bases identical to TRBD2. The V gene's germline CDR1 is SGHVT and CDR2 SQSDAQ. This CDR3 comprises 14 residues. V lost 0 bases and J lost 7; bases outside the gene matches: 0. The CDR3: CASSLASGRNEQFF. DNA of the CDR3: TGTGCCAGCAGCTTAGCTAGCGGGAGGAATGAGCAGTTCTTC.

This clone appeared a few times. The chain links TRBV9 to TRBJ1-2; possible D gene TRBD1, 5 bases. The CDR3 contains 14 residues. V gave up 4 bases and J gave up 2 bases, with 12 bases separating them. Germline CDR1 reads SGDLS; CDR2 reads YYNGEE. CDR3 sequence reads: CASSRQTENYGYTF. CDR3 bases: TGTGCCAGCAGCAGACAGACAGAGAACTATGGCTACACCTTC.

V usage is TRBV15 and J usage is TRBJ2-3; 11 bases agree with TRBD2. In germline, CDR1 is LNHNV, CDR2 YYDKDF (reference sequence). The trim removed 0 bases at V and 3 bases at J, leaving 11 bases unmatched. The CDR3 totals 19 residues. The CDR3 DNA reads TGTGCCACCAGCAGAGATCGGGCTAGCGGGAGGCGAGGGACAGATACGCAGTATTTT. It encodes CATSRDRASGRRGTDTQYF.

The V gene is TRBV5-1, the J gene TRBJ2-2; D remains ambiguous. This CDR3 is 16 amino acids long. The V gene lost 0 bases and the J gene lost 1 base, with 10 bases spanning the gap. Per the germline V gene, CDR1 is SGHRS and CDR2 is YFSETQ. The DNA of the CDR3 is TGCGCCAGCAGCTTGGCCGCTAGGAGGAACACCGGGGAGCTGTTTTTT. Amino acid sequence: CASSLAARRNTGELFF. The entire variable domain, with the rest obtained from reference TRBV5-1 and TRBJ2-2, is as follows: KAGVTQTPRYLIKTRGQQVTLSCSPISGHRSVSWYQQTPGQGLQFLFEYFSETQRNKGNFPGRFSGRQFSNSRSEMNVSTLELGDSALYLCASSLAARRNTGELFFGEGSRLTVL.

This chain connects TRBV5-6 to TRBJ2-5; D is perhaps TRBD2 (6 bases). Germline V gene data show CDR1 as SGHDT and CDR2 as YYEEEE. The CDR3 contains 13 residues. V was clipped by 0 bases and J by 11 bases, with 14 bases between them. The CDR3 DNA follows: TGTGCCAGCAGCTTGGCGGTAACGGGGGAGCAGTACTTC. This encodes CASSLAVTGEQYF.

V gene TRBV13 combines with J gene TRBJ1-2; 10 nucleotides agree with TRBD1. Per the germline V gene, CDR1 is PRHDT and CDR2 is FYEKMQ (reference sequence). V shed 2 bases and J 5 bases; nucleotides not matched to a gene: 8. The CDR3 is 16 amino acids. CDR3 nucleotide sequence: TGTGCCAGCAGCTTAACCCCGACAGGGGGCCGTTATGGCTACACCTTC. This gives the protein CASSLTPTGGRYGYTF.

This clone was seen a single time. The chain uses TRBV7-9 and TRBJ2-3; 12 nucleotides match TRBD2. The CDR3 length is 15 residues. Germline CDR1 reads SEHNR; CDR2 reads FQNEAQ (reference sequence). Germline trimming cut 2 bases from V and 4 bases from J; bases unmatched to any gene: 1. This CDR3 is CASSLLAGGPDTQYF. In nucleotides, the CDR3 is TGTGCCAGCAGCTTACTAGCGGGGGGGCCAGATACGCAGTATTTT.

The genes are TRBV25-1 and TRBJ2-7; 8 nucleotides match TRBD1. In germline, CDR1 is MGHDK, CDR2 SYGVNS. Trimming took 5 bases from V and 1 from J; bases not matched to a gene: 7. The CDR3 totals 15 residues. CDR3 sequence reads: CASSFGTGASYEQYF. The CDR3 DNA reads as TGTGCCAGCAGTTTTGGGACAGGTGCTTCCTACGAGCAGTACTTC.